The 10 T cell receptor beta chains given below trace back to one sample, sequenced in a study of shared clonotypes between healthy human individuals. Some clones are missing from TCRdb's copy, which holds only in-frame ones; the method was immunoSEQ multiplex PCR. In the table there are more than 1,200,000 clones, approximately 98.5% of which are singletons. The sample was naive CD4+ T cells sorted from blood. The subset is: CD45RA+ positively selected. These receptors originate from a man under 40 in good health.

The chain has TRBV29-1 and TRBJ1-1; perhaps TRBD1 as D (5 bases). Trimming took 1 base from V and 1 from J, leaving 7 bases between them. The CDR3 covers 13 residues. In germline, CDR1 is SQVTM, CDR2 ANQGSEA. As DNA, the CDR3 is TGCAGCGTTGAAGGTCAGGGGAACACTGAAGCTTTCTTT. Amino acid sequence: CSVEGQGNTEAFF. The complete variable domain, with remaining parts taken from reference TRBV29-1 and TRBJ1-1, reads SAVISQKPSRDICQRGTSLTIQCQVDSQVTMMFWYRQQPGQSLTLIATANQGSEATYESGFVIDKFPISRPNLTFSTLTVSNMSPEDSSIYLCSVEGQGNTEAFFGQGTRLTVV.

The V gene is TRBV6-1, the J gene TRBJ2-7, with no clear D. CDR3 length: 17 amino acids. CDR1 and CDR2 (germline): MNHNS, SASEGT. V lost 4 bases to trimming and J lost 2 bases, with 21 bases between them. The CDR3 sequence is CASSAVLGFSTPYEQYF. CDR3 bases: TGTGCCAGCAGTGCTGTTTTGGGTTTTTCTACCCCCTACGAGCAGTACTTC.

This chain connects TRBV28 to TRBJ2-3; possibly TRBD2 for D (6 bases). CDR3 length: 14 amino acids. CDR1 and CDR2 (germline): MDHEN, SYDVKM. With 3 bases removed from V and 3 bases from J, the gap between germline ends came to 10 bases. The CDR3 is CASSFTTRTDTQYF. The CDR3 DNA follows: TGTGCCAGCAGTTTCACGACTAGAACAGATACGCAGTATTTT. Together with reference TRBV28 and TRBJ2-3, the CDR3 gives the full variable domain: DVKVTQSSRYLVKRTGEKVFLECVQDMDHENMFWYRQDPGLGLRLIYFSYDVKMKEKGDIPEGYSVSREKKERFSLILESASTNQTSMYLCASSFTTRTDTQYFGPGTRLTVL.

In this sample, this clone turned up once. The chain is built from TRBV7-2 and TRBJ1-1; TRBD1 might be the D (5 bases). CDR3 length: 10 amino acids. V dropped 8 bases and J dropped 8 bases, with 9 bases sitting between them. Per the germline V gene, CDR1 is SGHTA and CDR2 is FQGNSA. CDR3 nucleotides: TGTGCCAGCGGCAGGGTAGAAGCTTTCTTT. The encoded protein is CASGRVEAFF.

V is TRBV6-1 and J is TRBJ2-7; 9 bases map to TRBD2. The V gene end was trimmed by 7 bases and the J gene end by 5 bases; junction bases not matched to a gene: 9. In germline, CDR1 is MNHNS, CDR2 SASEGT. The CDR3 has 14 amino acids. The chain's CDR3 is CASKAGGLPHEQYF. The CDR3 nucleotides read TGTGCCAGCAAGGCGGGAGGGCTCCCCCACGAGCAGTACTTC.

The chain combines TRBV4-1 with TRBJ2-5, with TRBD2 matching 11 bases. This CDR3 is built from 17 residues. J was trimmed by 5 bases and V by 4 bases; bases with no gene match: 12. Germline loops: CDR1 MGHRA, CDR2 YSYEKL. The CDR3 DNA reads TGCGCCAGCAGCCGTATACTAGCGGGAGTGACGTGGGAGACCCAGTACTTC. Translated, it gives CASSRILAGVTWETQYF.

The chain couples TRBV9 to TRBJ2-3, with D uncertain. This CDR3 comprises 15 residues. Germline loops: CDR1 SGDLS, CDR2 YYNGEE. Trimming pared 1 base from V and 4 bases from J, leaving 13 bases between. The CDR3 region is CASSVRSTRADTQYF. CDR3 DNA sequence: TGTGCCAGCAGCGTAAGGAGCACACGGGCAGATACGCAGTATTTT.

Remarks on this clone: Other DNA sequences of this sample code for an identical CDR3. V and J are TRBV5-1 and TRBJ2-2; 7 bases are a match to TRBD1. V was clipped by 0 bases and J by 3 bases; unmatched bases: 2. The CDR3 runs to 15 residues. In germline, CDR1 is SGHRS, CDR2 YFSETQ. CDR3 amino acids: CASSLDRGDTGELFF. In nucleotides, the CDR3 is TGCGCCAGCAGCTTGGACAGGGGAGACACCGGGGAGCTGTTTTTT.

The genes are TRBV7-9 and TRBJ2-1; TRBD2 matches at 8 bases. Germline values: CDR1 SEHNR, CDR2 FQNEAQ (reference sequence). The CDR3 contains 15 residues. With V trimmed by 5 bases and J by 5 bases, 8 bases remained unmatched. CDR3 in DNA: TGTGCCAGCAGCCACGGGACTAGGGAAAACAATGAGCAGTTCTTC. It translates to CASSHGTRENNEQFF.

This chain joins TRBV27 and TRBJ2-1, with D unclear. Germline V gene data show CDR1 as MNHEY and CDR2 as SMNVEV (reference sequence). The V gene lost 2 bases and the J gene lost 1 base, with 9 bases spanning the gap. The CDR3 is made up of 15 amino acids. CDR3 loop: CASSLTRPSYNEQFF. The CDR3 nucleotides are TGTGCCAGCAGTTTAACAAGGCCGTCCTACAATGAGCAGTTCTTC.